The clone carrying this T cell receptor (beta chain) was counted between two and nine times. The germline CDR1 and CDR2 sequences are SGHNT and YYREEE (reference sequence). Trimming stripped 3 bases from V and 6 bases from J, with 16 bases between. The CDR3 extends over 16 amino acids. This sample was taken from a study of blood T cell repertoires in COVID-19. This table comes from immunoSEQ multiplex PCR, and its TCRdb copy is limited to in-frame clones, with some not included. The sample contains 20,000 to 25,000 clones, around 91% of which appear only once. This sequence originates from a man in his 70s with acute or convalescent COVID-19. The chain employs TRBV5-4 and TRBJ1-6; D possibly corresponds to TRBD1 (5 bases). The sequenced material came from peripheral blood. The CDR3 coding sequence is TGTGCCAGCAGCTCGCTGCAGGGCAAGGGTAATTCACCCCTCCACTTT. Amino acids: CASSSLQGKGNSPLHF.